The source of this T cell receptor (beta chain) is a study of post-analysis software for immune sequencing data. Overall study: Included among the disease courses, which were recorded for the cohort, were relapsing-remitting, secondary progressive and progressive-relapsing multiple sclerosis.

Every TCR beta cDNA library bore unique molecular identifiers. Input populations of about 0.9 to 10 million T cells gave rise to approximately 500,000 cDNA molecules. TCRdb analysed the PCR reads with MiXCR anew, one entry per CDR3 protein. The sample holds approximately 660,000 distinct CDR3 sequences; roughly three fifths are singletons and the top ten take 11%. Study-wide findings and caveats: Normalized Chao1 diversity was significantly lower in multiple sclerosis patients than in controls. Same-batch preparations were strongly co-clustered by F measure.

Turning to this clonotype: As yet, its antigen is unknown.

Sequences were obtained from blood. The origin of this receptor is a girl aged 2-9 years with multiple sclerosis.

Here the CDR3 DNA reads TGTGCCAGCAGTCCGACACCTCACTCTGGGGCCAACGTCCTGACTTTC. Its protein product is CASSPTPHSGANVLTF. The genes are TRBV6-2 or TRBV6-3 and TRBJ2-6; D remains ambiguous. This CDR3 is 16 amino acids long. Trimming removed 5 bases from V and 0 bases from J, with 11 bases in between. Germline V gives CDR1 MNHEY, CDR2 SVGEGT.